The rows below give T cell receptor beta chains drawn from one sample of a study of identical twins. TCRdb passed the 5' RACE reads through MiXCR, listing each CDR3 protein once. The sample lists 500,000 or so distinct CDR3 sequences; 20% to 25% were seen once. These data were also filed under a second study, of T cells expressing NK-cell markers.

The sequenced sample was CD4+ T cells sorted from blood. The source is a woman younger than 30 in good health. CDR3s include the opening cysteine and the closing phenylalanine or tryptophan. The D gene is left open where the match is weak. Size is omitted from some rows. Given values are once, few, many or a class for expanded clones.

TRBJ1-1 NA NA TRBV5-1 CASSLEARDSEAFF TGCGCCAGCAGCTTGGAGGCCAGGGATTCTGAAGCTTTCTTT
TRBJ2-2 few TRBD1 TRBV7-6 CASSSISDRANTGELFF TGTGCCAGCAGCTCAATTTCCGACAGGGCGAACACCGGGGAGCTGTTTTTT
TRBJ1-1 NA TRBD1 TRBV29-1 CSVGDRRLNTEAFF TGCAGCGTTGGGGACAGGAGACTGAACACTGAAGCTTTCTTT
TRBJ2-2 NA TRBD2 TRBV3-1 CASKRLAGNTGELFF TGTGCCAGCAAACGACTAGCGGGAAACACCGGGGAGCTGTTTTTT
TRBJ1-1 NA NA TRBV12-3/TRBV12-4 CASSLRLGVSYGVEAFF TGTGCCAGCAGTTTGAGGCTGGGGGTAAGTTATGGAGTTGAAGCTTTCTTT
TRBJ2-3 few TRBD2 TRBV10-3 CATTVAGGQETQYF TGTGCCACCACGGTAGCGGGGGGGCAGGAGACGCAGTATTTT
TRBJ1-4 few TRBD1 TRBV7-3 CASSAQGTGSNEKLFF TGTGCCAGCAGCGCGCAGGGGACAGGCTCTAATGAAAAACTGTTTTTT
TRBJ2-1 few NA TRBV11-3 CASSLAGLNNEQFF TGTGCCAGCAGCTTAGCGGGGCTGAACAATGAGCAGTTCTTC
TRBJ2-3 once NA TRBV10-1 CASSEYGVSTDTQYF TGCGCCAGCAGTGAATACGGGGTGAGCACAGATACGCAGTATTTT
TRBJ1-1 NA NA TRBV7-8 CASSSEGMGTEAFF TGTGCCAGCAGCTCAGAGGGAATGGGGACTGAAGCTTTCTTT
TRBJ1-5 few NA TRBV12-3/TRBV12-4 CASSANSDQPQHF TGTGCCAGCAGTGCGAACAGTGATCAGCCCCAGCATTTT
TRBJ2-7 few TRBD2 TRBV10-1 CASSGIAGGLYEQYF TGCGCCAGCAGTGGGATAGCGGGAGGTCTCTACGAGCAGTACTTC
TRBJ1-2 few TRBD1 TRBV5-1 CASSLAGTGYGYTF TGCGCCAGCAGCTTGGCCGGGACAGGCTATGGCTACACCTTC
TRBJ1-1 few NA TRBV7-8 CASSLVGRTEAFF TGTGCCAGCAGCTTAGTGGGGAGGACTGAAGCTTTCTTT
TRBJ2-3 NA NA TRBV20-1 CSAARPSGTDTQYF TGCAGTGCTGCTAGGCCTAGCGGCACAGATACGCAGTATTTT
TRBJ1-2 NA NA TRBV20-1 CSASRGHGYTF TGCAGTGCTAGTAGAGGGCATGGCTACACCTTC
TRBJ2-1 many TRBD2 TRBV13 CASSFLAGRASYEQFF TGTGCCAGCAGCTTTTTAGCAGGGAGGGCCAGTTATGAGCAGTTCTTC
TRBJ2-5 NA NA TRBV5-1 CATSFGLFQETQYF TGCGCCACCAGCTTTGGGCTCTTCCAAGAGACCCAGTACTTC
TRBJ2-7 NA NA TRBV12-3/TRBV12-4 CANSGHTSYEQYF TGTGCCAACAGTGGGCACACCAGCTACGAGCAGTACTTC
TRBJ2-7 NA TRBD1 TRBV10-3 CAISPNRDRGEQYF TGTGCCATCAGCCCGAACCGGGACAGGGGTGAGCAGTACTTC
TRBJ1-2 NA NA TRBV5-1 CASSLEAAGSGYTF TGCGCCAGCAGCTTGGAGGCAGCAGGAAGTGGCTACACCTTC
TRBJ2-5 few NA TRBV20-1 CSARVVGVRETQYF TGCAGTGCTAGAGTGGTTGGGGTTCGGGAGACCCAGTACTTC
TRBJ2-7 NA TRBD1 TRBV20-1 CSAVGTGGLGEQYF TGCAGTGCCGTCGGGACAGGGGGCTTGGGAGAGCAGTACTTC
TRBJ1-2 many TRBD1 TRBV12-3/TRBV12-4 CASRQTGVGYGYTF TGTGCCAGCAGGCAGACAGGGGTGGGCTATGGCTACACCTTC